This TCR beta chain was captured by sequencing in a study of CD8 T cells in Susac syndrome. Study-wide results and limits: A relatively small number of individuals underwent TCR sequencing and HLA analysis.

Both CD4+ and CD8+ T cells were negatively isolated, and TEMRA cells underwent FACS enrichment. Trimming stripped 3 bases from V and 0 bases from J, with 5 bases between. The CDR3 consists of 14 residues. Germline V gene lookup returns CDR1 SGHTA and CDR2 FQGNSA. A quantity of about 0.5 to 1 ug RNA underwent reverse transcription using random hexamers. Across 54 Vbeta and 13 Jbeta, immunoSEQ multiplex PCR amplified TCR beta CDR3. TCRdb reprocessed the immunoSEQ multiplex PCR reads with MiXCR, giving one entry per CDR3 protein. The sample holds more than 200,000 distinct CDR3 sequences, 85% to 95% seen once. Concerning this clonotype: Its antigen remains unidentified.

The rearrangement joins TRBV7-2 to TRBJ2-2; no clear D gene. The TCR originated in a human donor with multiple sclerosis. Material for sequencing was CD4+ T cells from PBMCs. As DNA, the CDR3 is TGTGCCAGCAGCTTCGGCACGAACACCGGGGAGCTGTTTTTT. It is translated as CASSFGTNTGELFF.